Ten or more counts support the clone carrying this T cell receptor beta chain. Its antigen is unknown. One entry per CDR3 protein, called by TCRdb with MiXCR from the RT-PCR reads. The sample has 700,000 to 800,000 distinct CDR3 sequences, approximately 17% seen once. V gave up 6 bases and J gave up 7 bases, with 16 bases separating them. Looked up from germline, CDR1 is DFQATT and CDR2 is SNEGSKA (reference sequence). The CDR3 has 13 amino acids. The sample originates from a study of response to subunit inactivated influenza vaccine. Study-level points and caveats: T cells newly recruited by each seasonal influenza vaccination are few, the authors suggested.

The chain employs TRBV20-1 and TRBJ1-5; maybe TRBD1 (6 bases). This clonotype originated in a man aged 45-65 years who received an inactivated influenza vaccine. The sequencing here drew on PBMCs from blood, taken about 5 days after vaccination. The CDR3 reads CSAGGGGLQPQHF. DNA of the CDR3: TGCAGTGCCGGCGGGGGCGGGTTACAGCCCCAGCATTTT.